Below are 11 T cell receptor beta chains sequenced from a single sample in a study of cytomegalovirus exposure and HLA in healthy donors. Assay used: immunoSEQ multiplex PCR; TCRdb lists only in-frame clones, some missing. The sample yields 21,000 or so clones, around 97% seen once. The sequenced sample consisted of PBMCs. The receptors shown here come from a young man in good health and CMV-seropositive.

V is TRBV16 and J is TRBJ2-2; D is ambiguous. V lost 8 bases, J lost 4 bases, and 20 bases lay in between. This CDR3 is built from 16 residues. Germline assignment: CDR1 KGHSY and CDR2 FQNENV. Here the CDR3 DNA reads TGTGCCAGCGACCAACTTCAGACTCTGAGCACCGGGGAGCTGTTTTTT. Protein sequence: CASDQLQTLSTGELFF.

The gene calls are TRBV4-1 and TRBJ1-2; 7 nucleotides line up with TRBD1. Germline CDR1 is MGHRA and CDR2 is YSYEKL. This CDR3 has 15 amino acids. V dropped 1 base and J dropped 4; count of bases not matched to a gene: 6. CDR3 in DNA: TGCGCCAGCAGCCAAGTAGAAGGGGGCGGCTATGGCTACACCTTC. Translated: CASSQVEGGGYGYTF.

The rearrangement uses TRBV28 and TRBJ1-2, with TRBD1 matching over 7 bases. The germline V gene encodes CDR1 MDHEN and CDR2 SYDVKM. The CDR3 loop spans 14 amino acids. The trim removed 10 bases at V and 5 bases at J, leaving 13 bases unmatched. In DNA form, the CDR3 reads TGTGCCACCCTACCAGACAGGGATTGGTATGGCTACACCTTC. It encodes CATLPDRDWYGYTF.

The chain combines TRBV13 with TRBJ2-3, with a possible D match to TRBD1 (6 bases). Trimming cost V 5 bases and J 9 bases, with 15 bases left between them. Germline assignment: CDR1 PRHDT and CDR2 FYEKMQ (reference sequence). This CDR3 contains 13 residues. CDR3 DNA sequence: TGTGCCAGCAGCCCGGACAGATTCTGGACGCAGTATTTT. It codes for CASSPDRFWTQYF.

The count of this clone is one. The genes are TRBV4-3 and TRBJ2-1, with a tentative D call TRBD2 (7 bases). V dropped 1 base and J dropped 5 bases, with 18 bases sitting between them. Germline loops: CDR1 LGHNA, CDR2 YSLEER. CDR3 length: 17 residues. CDR3 residues: CASSQGGGEGRNNEQFF. The CDR3 bases are TGCGCCAGCAGCCAAGGGGGGGGCGAGGGTAGAAACAATGAGCAGTTCTTC.

The CDR3 nucleotides read TGTGCCAGCAGTTTAACCCACGGCGCGGGGTACACAGATACGCAGTATTTT. This sequence encodes CASSLTHGAGYTDTQYF. This sequence joins TRBV27 and TRBJ2-3; D possibly corresponds to TRBD2 (6 bases). The V end lost 2 bases, the J end lost 2 bases, and 17 bases lay between the germline ends. CDR1 MNHEY and CDR2 SMNVEV come from the germline V gene (reference sequence). The CDR3 sequence is 17 residues long.

V and J are TRBV11-2 and TRBJ2-7, with 7 bases fitting TRBD2. The CDR3 consists of 11 residues. The germline gives CDR1 SGHAT, CDR2 FQNNGV. J gave up 7 bases and V 5 bases, and 2 bases lay outside the gene matches. The CDR3 sequence: CASSLAVEQYF. In DNA, the CDR3 is TGTGCCAGCAGCCTAGCGGTAGAGCAGTACTTC.

The chain couples TRBV2 to TRBJ1-2; D is undetermined. CDR1 and CDR2 (germline): SNHLY, FYNNEI. The germline V and J ends were trimmed by 9 bases and 3 bases, with 14 bases remaining between them. This CDR3 region has 13 residues. CDR3 DNA sequence: TGTGCCAGTAGGAGGGTGGTGGACTATGGCTACACCTTC. Residues: CASRRVVDYGYTF. Full variable domain (outside the CDR3, taken from reference TRBV2 and TRBJ1-2): EPEVTQTPSHQVTQMGQEVILRCVPISNHLYFYWYRQILGQKVEFLVSFYNNEISEKSEIFDDQFSVERPDGSNFTLKIRSTKLEDSAMYFCASRRVVDYGYTFGSGTRLTVV.

The chain couples TRBV6-6 to TRBJ2-5; TRBD1 matches at 8 bases. Losses at the gene ends were 7 bases for V and 4 bases for J; bases not matched to a gene: 8. The CDR3 is 14 amino acids. Germline V gives CDR1 MNHNY, CDR2 SVGAGI (reference sequence). The CDR3 loop reads CASIMDRVGETQYF. For the CDR3, the DNA is TGTGCCAGCATTATGGACAGGGTCGGAGAGACCCAGTACTTC.

V usage is TRBV9 and J usage is TRBJ2-5; no clear D. The CDR3 consists of 14 residues. Germline CDR1 SGDLS, CDR2 YYNGEE. Trimming shortened V by 1 base and J by 1 base, and 8 bases separated the two germline ends. CDR3 region: CASSVNTVQETQYF. CDR3 nucleotide sequence: TGTGCCAGCAGCGTAAATACAGTCCAAGAGACCCAGTACTTC.

V usage is TRBV28 and J usage is TRBJ1-1; a possible D gene is TRBD1 (6 bases). The CDR3 sequence is 16 residues long. Between the trimmed V and J ends, which lost 4 bases and 0 bases, there was a span of 15 bases. Germline V gene data show CDR1 as MDHEN and CDR2 as SYDVKM. As DNA, the CDR3 is TGTGCCAGCAGTTCTCCTCGGACAGTTATGAACACTGAAGCTTTCTTT. It encodes CASSSPRTVMNTEAFF.